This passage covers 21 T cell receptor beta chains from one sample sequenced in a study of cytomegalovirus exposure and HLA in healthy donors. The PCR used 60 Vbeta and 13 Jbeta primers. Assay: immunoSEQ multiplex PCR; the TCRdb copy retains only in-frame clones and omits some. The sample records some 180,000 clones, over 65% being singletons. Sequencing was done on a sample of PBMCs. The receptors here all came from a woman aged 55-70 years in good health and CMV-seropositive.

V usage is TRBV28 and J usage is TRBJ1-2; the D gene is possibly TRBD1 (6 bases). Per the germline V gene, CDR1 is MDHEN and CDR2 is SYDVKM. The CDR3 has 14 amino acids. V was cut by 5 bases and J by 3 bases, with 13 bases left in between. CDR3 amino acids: CASSPPRQDYGYTF. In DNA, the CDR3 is TGTGCCAGCAGTCCACCCCGACAGGACTATGGCTACACCTTC.

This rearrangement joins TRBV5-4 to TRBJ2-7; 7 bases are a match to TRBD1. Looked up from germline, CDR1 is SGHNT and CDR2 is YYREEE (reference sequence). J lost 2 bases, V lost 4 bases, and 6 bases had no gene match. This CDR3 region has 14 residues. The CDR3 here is CASSHQTGPYEQYF. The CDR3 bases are TGTGCCAGCAGCCACCAGACAGGGCCCTACGAGCAGTACTTC.

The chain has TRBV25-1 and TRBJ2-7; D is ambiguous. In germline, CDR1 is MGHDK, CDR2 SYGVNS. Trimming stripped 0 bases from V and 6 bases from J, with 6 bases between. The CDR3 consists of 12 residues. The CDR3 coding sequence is TGTGCCAGCAGTGAATACGGAGCCGAGCAGTACTTC. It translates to CASSEYGAEQYF.

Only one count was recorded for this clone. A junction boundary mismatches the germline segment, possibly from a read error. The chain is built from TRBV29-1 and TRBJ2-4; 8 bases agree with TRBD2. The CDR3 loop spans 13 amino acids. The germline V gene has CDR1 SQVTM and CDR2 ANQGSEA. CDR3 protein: CSASGGVGNSQYF. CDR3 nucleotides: TGCAGCGCCTCGGGGGGGGTGGGAAACAGTCAGTACTTC.

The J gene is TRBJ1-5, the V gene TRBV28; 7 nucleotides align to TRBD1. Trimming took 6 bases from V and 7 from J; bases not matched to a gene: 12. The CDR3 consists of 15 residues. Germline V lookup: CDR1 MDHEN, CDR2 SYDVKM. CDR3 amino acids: CASSPPLGGGQPQHF. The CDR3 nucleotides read TGTGCCAGCAGCCCGCCCCTAGGGGGCGGGCAGCCCCAGCATTTT.

For the CDR3, the DNA is TGTGCCAGCAGCCCCGGACTAGCGGGAGGTAATGAGCAGTTCTTC. It specifies CASSPGLAGGNEQFF. This chain joins TRBV5-4 and TRBJ2-1; the match to TRBD2 covers 14 bases. CDR1 and CDR2 from the germline V gene are SGHNT and YYREEE (reference sequence). The V and J ends lost 4 bases and 7 bases, in that order; junction bases with no gene match: 4. The CDR3 is 15 amino acids. Complete variable domain (other parts from reference TRBV5-4 and TRBJ2-1): ETGVTQSPTHLIKTRGQQVTLRCSSQSGHNTVSWYQQALGQGPQFIFQYYREEENGRGNFPPRFSGLQFPNYSSELNVNALELDDSALYLCASSPGLAGGNEQFFGPGTRLTVL.

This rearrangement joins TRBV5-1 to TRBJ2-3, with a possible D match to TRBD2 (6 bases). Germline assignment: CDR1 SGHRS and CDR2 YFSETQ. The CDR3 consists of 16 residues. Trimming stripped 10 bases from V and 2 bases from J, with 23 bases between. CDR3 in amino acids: CASTEGISGSTDTQYF. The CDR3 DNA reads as TGCGCCTCCACCGAGGGAATCAGCGGGTCCACAGATACGCAGTATTTT.

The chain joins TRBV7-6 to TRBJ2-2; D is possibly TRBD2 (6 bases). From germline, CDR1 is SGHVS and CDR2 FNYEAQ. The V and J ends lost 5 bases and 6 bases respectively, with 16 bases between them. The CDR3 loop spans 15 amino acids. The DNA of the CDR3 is TGTGCCAGCAGCGGCGGGGAGCTAGCCCCCGGGGAGCTGTTTTTT. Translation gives CASSGGELAPGELFF.

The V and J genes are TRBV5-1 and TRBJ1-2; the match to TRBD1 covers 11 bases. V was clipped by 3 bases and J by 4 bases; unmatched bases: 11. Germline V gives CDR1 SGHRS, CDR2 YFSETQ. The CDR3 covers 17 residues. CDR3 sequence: CASSSGQGARDSYGYTF. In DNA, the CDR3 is TGCGCCAGCAGCTCCGGACAGGGGGCTCGAGATAGCTATGGCTACACCTTC.

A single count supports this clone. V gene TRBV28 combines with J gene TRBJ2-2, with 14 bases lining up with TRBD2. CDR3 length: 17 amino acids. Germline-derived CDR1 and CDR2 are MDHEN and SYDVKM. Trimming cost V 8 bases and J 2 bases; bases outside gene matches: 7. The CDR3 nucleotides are TGTGCCAGCCGGGCGGGACTAGCGGGGGCTAACACCGGGGAGCTGTTTTTT. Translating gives CASRAGLAGANTGELFF.

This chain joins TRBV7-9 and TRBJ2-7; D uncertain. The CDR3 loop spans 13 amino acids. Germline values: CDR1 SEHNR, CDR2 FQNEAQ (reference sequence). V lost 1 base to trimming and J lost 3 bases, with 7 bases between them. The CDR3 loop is CASSLDPLYEQYF. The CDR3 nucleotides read TGTGCCAGCAGCTTAGACCCACTCTACGAGCAGTACTTC.

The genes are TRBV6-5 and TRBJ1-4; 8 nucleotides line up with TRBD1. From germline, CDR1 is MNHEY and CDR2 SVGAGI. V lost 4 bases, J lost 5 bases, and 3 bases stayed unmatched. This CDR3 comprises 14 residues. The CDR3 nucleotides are TGTGCCAGCAGTTTCGACAGGGGAAATGAAAAACTGTTTTTT. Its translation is CASSFDRGNEKLFF.

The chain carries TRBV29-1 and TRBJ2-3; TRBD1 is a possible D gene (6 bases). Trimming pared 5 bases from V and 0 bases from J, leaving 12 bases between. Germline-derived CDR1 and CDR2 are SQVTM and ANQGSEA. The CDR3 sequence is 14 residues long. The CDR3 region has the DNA TGCAGCGTTACAGGGTTCCTTAGCACAGATACGCAGTATTTT. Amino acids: CSVTGFLSTDTQYF.

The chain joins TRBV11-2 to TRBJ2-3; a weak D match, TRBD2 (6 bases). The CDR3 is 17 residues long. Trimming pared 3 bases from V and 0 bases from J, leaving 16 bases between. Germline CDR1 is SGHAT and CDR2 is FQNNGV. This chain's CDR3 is CASSFYPAGRSTDTQYF. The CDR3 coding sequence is TGTGCCAGCAGCTTTTATCCAGCGGGTCGTAGCACAGATACGCAGTATTTT.

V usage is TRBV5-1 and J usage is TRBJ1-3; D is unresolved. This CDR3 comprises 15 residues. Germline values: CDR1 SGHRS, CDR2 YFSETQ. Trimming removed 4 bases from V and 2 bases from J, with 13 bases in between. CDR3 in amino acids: CASSELGGTGNTIYF. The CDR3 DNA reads TGCGCCAGCAGCGAGCTGGGAGGCACTGGAAACACCATATATTTT.

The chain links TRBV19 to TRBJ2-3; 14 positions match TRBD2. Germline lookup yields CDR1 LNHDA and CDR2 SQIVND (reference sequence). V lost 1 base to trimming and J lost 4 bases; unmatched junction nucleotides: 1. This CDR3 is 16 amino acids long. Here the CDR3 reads CASSIGGLAGADTQYF. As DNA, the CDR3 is TGTGCCAGTAGTATAGGGGGACTAGCGGGAGCAGATACGCAGTATTTT.

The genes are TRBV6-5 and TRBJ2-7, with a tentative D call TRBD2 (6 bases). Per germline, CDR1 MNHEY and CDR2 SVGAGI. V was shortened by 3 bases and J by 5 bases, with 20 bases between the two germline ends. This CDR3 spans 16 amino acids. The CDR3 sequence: CASSYSLGGGMDEQYF. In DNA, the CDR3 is TGTGCCAGCAGTTATTCCCTCGGGGGAGGTATGGACGAGCAGTACTTC.

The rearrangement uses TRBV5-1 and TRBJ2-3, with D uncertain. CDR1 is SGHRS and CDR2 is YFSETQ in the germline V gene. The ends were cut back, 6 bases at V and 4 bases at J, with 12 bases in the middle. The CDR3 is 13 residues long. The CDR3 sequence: CASTPEFADTQYF. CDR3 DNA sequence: TGCGCCAGCACCCCGGAGTTCGCAGATACGCAGTATTTT.

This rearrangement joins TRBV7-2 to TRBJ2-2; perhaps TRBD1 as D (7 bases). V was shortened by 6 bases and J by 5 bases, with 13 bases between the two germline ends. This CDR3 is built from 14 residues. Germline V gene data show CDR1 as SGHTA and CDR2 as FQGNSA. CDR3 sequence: CASRGQEGTGELFF. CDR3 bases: TGTGCCAGCAGAGGACAGGAGGGAACCGGGGAGCTGTTTTTT.

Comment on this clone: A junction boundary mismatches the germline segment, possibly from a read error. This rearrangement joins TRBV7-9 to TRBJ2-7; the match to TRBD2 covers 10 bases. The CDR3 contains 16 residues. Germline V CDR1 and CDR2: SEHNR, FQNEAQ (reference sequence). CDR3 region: CSSSLLEREGSYEQYF. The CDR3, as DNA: TGTTCCAGCAGCTTACTAGAGCGGGAGGGATCCTACGAGCAGTACTTC.

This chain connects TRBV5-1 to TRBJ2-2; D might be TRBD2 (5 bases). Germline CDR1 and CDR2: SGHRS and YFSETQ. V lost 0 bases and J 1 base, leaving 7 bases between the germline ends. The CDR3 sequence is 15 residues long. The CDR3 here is CASSLGRGNTGELFF. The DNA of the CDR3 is TGCGCCAGCAGCTTGGGCCGGGGGAACACCGGGGAGCTGTTTTTT.